These T cell receptor beta chains were read from a single sample in a study of CD8 T cells in ankylosing spondylitis. TCRdb re-called the 5' RACE reads with MiXCR, one entry per CDR3 protein. The sample has about 400,000 distinct CDR3 sequences; 20% are singletons. Sequenced material: blood, either unsorted or a sorted T cell fraction (not recorded which). The receptors come from a male donor with ankylosing spondylitis or in good health (not recorded which). CDR3s include the opening cysteine and the closing phenylalanine or tryptophan. A D gene is named only where the DNA matches it firmly. Some rows have no size entry. The others give once, few or many, or a class for an expanded clone.

j_call clone_size v_call d_call cdr3_aa cdr3_nt
TRBJ2-3 few TRBV20-1 TRBD1 CSARDEGALADTQYF TGCAGTGCTAGAGATGAGGGGGCCCTCGCGGATACGCAGTATTTT
TRBJ2-7 few TRBV6-1 TRBD2 CASSPDGTTSGEQYF TGTGCCAGCAGCCCAGATGGGACTACTAGTGGCGAGCAGTACTTC
TRBJ2-1 . TRBV6-2/TRBV6-3 . CASSYSGVNEQFF TGTGCCAGCAGTTACTCGGGGGTCAATGAGCAGTTCTTC
TRBJ2-1 few TRBV7-9 TRBD2 CASSSRLAGAGNEQFF TGTGCCAGCAGCTCGCGACTAGCGGGGGCGGGGAATGAGCAGTTCTTC
TRBJ2-2 . TRBV28 . CASSNRVPGELFF TGTGCCAGCAGTAACAGGGTCCCCGGGGAGCTGTTTTTT
TRBJ2-3 . TRBV7-9 TRBD1 CASSQDRPSTDTQYF TGTGCCAGCAGCCAGGACAGGCCTAGCACAGATACGCAGTATTTT
TRBJ2-3 . TRBV11-2 TRBD2 CASTEGPAGGTDTQYF TGTGCCAGCACAGAAGGACCAGCGGGGGGAACAGATACGCAGTATTTT
TRBJ1-2 few TRBV6-5 . CASSYLGTDYGYTF TGTGCCAGCAGTTACTTGGGCACAGACTATGGCTACACCTTC
TRBJ1-1 once TRBV3-1 . CASSRSRRGRNEAFF TGTGCCAGCAGCCGATCCCGGAGGGGGAGGAATGAAGCTTTCTTT
TRBJ1-5 few TRBV10-3 TRBD1 CAISGDRYSNQPQHF TGTGCCATCAGTGGGGACAGATATAGCAATCAGCCCCAGCATTTT
TRBJ2-1 few TRBV5-6 . CASSGVVGNEQFF TGTGCCAGCAGCGGGGTGGTGGGCAATGAGCAGTTCTTC
TRBJ2-7 . TRBV27 . CASSFDLGSEQYF TGTGCCAGCAGTTTTGATTTGGGGTCGGAGCAGTACTTC
TRBJ2-7 few TRBV12-3/TRBV12-4 . CASTKVGYLYEQYF TGTGCCAGCACCAAGGTGGGCTATCTCTACGAGCAGTACTTC
TRBJ1-1 . TRBV12-3/TRBV12-4 . CASSLGRTEAFF TGTGCCAGCAGTTTAGGTCGCACTGAAGCTTTCTTT
TRBJ2-7 . TRBV19 . CASSGANPYEQYF TGTGCCAGTAGTGGGGCCAATCCCTACGAGCAGTACTTC
TRBJ2-2 once TRBV24-1 TRBD1 CATSDLGNRGTGELFF TGTGCCACCAGTGATTTGGGGAACAGGGGCACCGGGGAGCTGTTTTTT
TRBJ2-3 . TRBV6-1 . CASSQRSTDTQYF TGTGCCAGCAGTCAGCGCTCGACAGATACGCAGTATTTT
TRBJ1-1 few TRBV29-1 . CSVEGTYENTEAFF TGCAGCGTGGAAGGGACATATGAAAACACTGAAGCTTTCTTT
TRBJ2-4 many TRBV12-3/TRBV12-4 . CASSFEQPSWNIQYF TGTGCCAGCAGTTTTGAACAGCCGAGTTGGAACATTCAGTACTTC
TRBJ2-2 few TRBV6-2/TRBV6-3 TRBD1 CASEPTGLNTGELFF TGTGCCAGCGAGCCGACAGGGCTCAACACCGGGGAGCTGTTTTTT
TRBJ1-1 few TRBV5-1 TRBD1 CASPRTNDRVNTEAFF TGCGCCAGCCCCCGAACTAACGACAGGGTCAACACTGAAGCTTTCTTT
TRBJ1-1 few TRBV4-1 TRBD1 CASSHGQTGLEAFF TGCGCCAGCAGCCATGGGCAGACAGGGCTTGAAGCTTTCTTT
TRBJ2-2 . TRBV27 . CASAWRGTGELFF TGTGCCAGCGCATGGCGGGGCACCGGGGAGCTGTTTTTT
TRBJ2-7 many TRBV12-3/TRBV12-4 . CASRKGTTDLYEQYF TGTGCCAGCAGGAAAGGGACCACCGACCTCTACGAGCAGTACTTC
TRBJ2-7 . TRBV6-5 . CASSYPRGLPSEQYF TGTGCCAGCAGTTACCCCCGGGGGCTCCCATCGGAGCAGTACTTC
TRBJ2-7 few TRBV20-1 . CSARDGTGVLGYEQYF TGCAGTGCTAGAGATGGAACAGGCGTTTTAGGGTACGAGCAGTACTTC
TRBJ2-7 once TRBV12-3/TRBV12-4 TRBD1 CASSQTGDSYEQYF TGTGCCAGCAGCCAGACAGGGGACTCCTACGAGCAGTACTTC
TRBJ2-7 . TRBV27 . CASSFPRGEQYF TGTGCCAGCAGTTTCCCCCGGGGGGAGCAGTACTTC
TRBJ2-7 . TRBV11-2 . CASSFWAKGDYEQYF TGTGCCAGCAGCTTTTGGGCCAAAGGGGACTACGAGCAGTACTTC
TRBJ2-2 . TRBV7-2 . CASSSQGNTGELFF TGTGCCAGCAGCTCCCAGGGGAACACCGGGGAGCTGTTTTTT